The TCR beta chain under discussion was sequenced for a study of T cell responses to AZD1222 COVID-19 vaccine. Method: immunoSEQ multiplex PCR; TCRdb's copy keeps in-frame clones and lacks some. The sample shows approximately 150,000 clones, just under 90% of them seen only once. Trimming left V 5 bases short and J 4 bases short, with 12 bases between. The CDR3 is 13 residues long. Germline V gives CDR1 SGHTA, CDR2 FQGNSA. The genes are TRBV7-2 and TRBJ2-7; D unresolved. The sequence was collected from an adult who received the MenACWY meningococcal vaccine as a control. Sequencing was performed on peripheral blood, taken 28 days after the second dose of the MenACWY control vaccine. CDR3 region: CASSPLDGYEQYF. The CDR3 DNA follows: TGTGCCAGCAGCCCCTTGGACGGTTACGAGCAGTACTTC.